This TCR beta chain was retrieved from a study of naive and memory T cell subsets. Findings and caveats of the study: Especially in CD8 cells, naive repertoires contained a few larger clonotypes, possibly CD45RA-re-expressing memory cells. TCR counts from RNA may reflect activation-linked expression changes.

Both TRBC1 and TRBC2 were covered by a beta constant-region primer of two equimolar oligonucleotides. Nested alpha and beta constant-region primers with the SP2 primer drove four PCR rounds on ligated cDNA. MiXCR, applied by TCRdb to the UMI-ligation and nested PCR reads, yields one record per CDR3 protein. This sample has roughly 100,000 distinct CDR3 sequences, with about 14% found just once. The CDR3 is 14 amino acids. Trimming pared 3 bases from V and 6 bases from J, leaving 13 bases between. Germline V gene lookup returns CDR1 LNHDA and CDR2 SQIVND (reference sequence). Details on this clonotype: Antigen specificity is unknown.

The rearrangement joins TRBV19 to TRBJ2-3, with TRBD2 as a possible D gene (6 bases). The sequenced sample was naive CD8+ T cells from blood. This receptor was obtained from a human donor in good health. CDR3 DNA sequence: TGTGCCAGTAGTATCGGGGGTACTCTGGATACGCAGTATTTT. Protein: CASSIGGTLDTQYF.